The TCR beta chain described here comes from a study of blood T cells in healthy people across ages. A sample-barcoded 5' primer and a J-beta primer mix were used in a second PCR of about 7 to 12 cycles. TCRdb independently ran MiXCR on the 5' RACE reads; one entry per CDR3 protein. The sample contains 650,000 to 1,000,000 distinct CDR3 sequences, 46% of which appear only once. CDR3 length: 15 residues. V gave up 3 bases and J gave up 2 bases, with 10 bases separating them. The source of this sequence is an older man in good health. The sequencing sample was made of blood. This chain links TRBV12-3 or TRBV12-4 with TRBJ2-2, with no clear D. CDR3 sequence reads: CASSFDIPNTGELFF. The CDR3 DNA reads TGTGCCAGCAGTTTCGACATACCAAACACCGGGGAGCTGTTTTTT.